This paragraph reports one T cell receptor (beta chain). Antigen unknown. Reanalyzing the 5' RACE reads, TCRdb keeps one entry per CDR3 protein, without DNA. This table lists about 460,000 distinct CDR3 sequences. This record belongs to a study of T cells expressing NK-cell markers. Overall study: It was from sorted CD3+CD56+NKG2C+, CD3+CD56+NKG2C- and CD3+CD56-NKG2C+ T cells that TCR beta repertoires came. Serological testing identified seven of the eight sequenced donors as HCMV-seropositive and one as seronegative.

General observations from the study: In four donors, dominant clonotypes made up about 28.3-60.1% of CD3+CD56-NKG2C+ cells.

The CDR3 covers 13 residues. Germline V gene lookup returns CDR1 DFQATT and CDR2 SNEGSKA (reference sequence). The receptor was derived from a woman between 50 and 59 years old in good health. The sequencing sample was made of blood T cells: a sorted CD56 or NKG2C T cell subset, CD4+ or CD8+ T cells, or bulk PBMC T cells (not recorded which). This chain connects TRBV20-1 to TRBJ2-3. CDR3 in amino acids: CSAEDLEPDTQYF.